The 19 T cell receptor beta chains given below trace back to one sample, sequenced in a study of T cells in Graves' hyperthyroidism and ophthalmopathy (dated by TCRdb to the late 2010s). Receptors were amplified or captured by multiplex PCR. Sequencing was carried out with an Illumina HiSeq 2000. The TCR beta CDR3 regions were amplified from the RNA transcripts. The TCR CDR3 was subjected to a first round of RT-PCR using the HTBI primer set and the Qiagen OneStep RT-PCR kit. TCRdb redid the processing of the public reads, applying fastp at Q25 and MiXCR, and retained in-frame beta chains. Rows matching on CDR3 protein sequence are summarized as one entry with the most common DNA and genes. In all, the sample holds under 300,000 distinct CDR3 sequences, and roughly 22% of those were seen once. Of the sample, roughly 60% is held by the ten largest clones. Sample: blood. These receptors were collected from a man aged 25-45 years with Graves' ophthalmopathy.

This clonotype was counted many times. This chain joins TRBV11-2 and TRBJ2-5; D call uncertain. Per the germline V gene, CDR1 is SGHAT and CDR2 is FQNNGV. V was pared by 0 bases and J by 4 bases, with 6 bases between. The CDR3 contains 13 residues. The CDR3 nucleotides read TGTGCCAGCAGCTTAGAGTGGGGAGAGACCCAGTACTTC. Protein: CASSLEWGETQYF.

This clonotype showed up just a few times. The chain joins TRBV5-1 to TRBJ2-1; 11 bases align to TRBD2. The ends lost 7 bases at V and 0 bases at J; junction bases unmatched: 18. The CDR3 sequence is 20 residues long. Per the germline V gene, CDR1 is SGHRS and CDR2 is YFSETQ. CDR3 nucleotide sequence: TGCGCCAGCGGAGGGAATGGACTAGCGGGCTCCATTAACTCCTACAATGAGCAGTTCTTC. It codes for CASGGNGLAGSINSYNEQFF.

This clonotype was recorded a few times. The J gene is TRBJ2-5, the V gene TRBV2; no firm D call. Germline assignment: CDR1 SNHLY and CDR2 FYNNEI. V was clipped by 8 bases and J by 2 bases, with 6 bases between them. This CDR3 region has 11 residues. Written as DNA, the CDR3 is TGTGCCAGCGATCGTCAAGAGACCCAGTACTTC. Translated, it gives CASDRQETQYF.

This clonotype has only a few counts. The genes are TRBV19 and TRBJ2-1; TRBD2 might be the D (5 bases). Looked up from germline, CDR1 is LNHDA and CDR2 is SQIVND (reference sequence). This CDR3 has 16 amino acids. Trimming removed 3 bases at V and 2 bases at J, with 14 bases between. CDR3 sequence: CASSMLGQRPYNEQFF. The CDR3 nucleotides are TGTGCCAGTAGTATGTTGGGCCAGCGGCCCTACAATGAGCAGTTCTTC.

This clonotype turned up a few times. The V and J genes are TRBV11-2 and TRBJ2-1; 8 nucleotides align to TRBD2. This CDR3 is 16 amino acids long. V lost 4 bases to trimming and J lost 7 bases; unmatched junction nucleotides: 12. Germline lookup yields CDR1 SGHAT and CDR2 FQNNGV. The CDR3 reads CASSSTTAGVMNEQFF. The CDR3 DNA is TGTGCCAGCAGCTCAACCACAGCGGGAGTTATGAATGAGCAGTTCTTC. The complete variable domain, with remaining parts taken from reference TRBV11-2 and TRBJ2-1, reads EAGVAQSPRYKIIEKRQSVAFWCNPISGHATLYWYQQILGQGPKLLIQFQNNGVVDDSQLPKDRFSAERLKGVDSTLKIQPAKLEDSAVYLCASSSTTAGVMNEQFFGPGTRLTVL.

This CDR3 reads CASSLVRGGNEQFF. For the CDR3, the DNA is TGCGCCAGCAGCTTGGTTCGGGGAGGCAATGAGCAGTTCTTC. The V gene is TRBV5-1, the J gene TRBJ2-1, with D possibly TRBD2 on 6 matching bases. Germline V gene data show CDR1 as SGHRS and CDR2 as YFSETQ. The CDR3 has 14 residues. V dropped 0 bases and J dropped 6 bases, with 10 bases sitting between them.

This clonotype showed up many times. The J gene is TRBJ2-1, the V gene TRBV11-3; TRBD1 matches 7 bases. Germline V gene sequence: CDR1 SGHNT, CDR2 YENEEA. Trimming cost V 2 bases and J 4 bases; bases outside gene matches: 8. This CDR3 is built from 16 residues. CDR3 sequence (DNA): TGTGCCAGCAGCTTAATCTCCGGGACAGAGTACAATGAGCAGTTCTTC. Translation: CASSLISGTEYNEQFF.

The chain carries TRBV5-4 and TRBJ1-1, with D possibly being TRBD1 (6 bases). The CDR3 runs to 13 residues. The V end was cut by 0 bases, the J end by 7 bases, with 10 bases between. CDR1 and CDR2 from the germline V gene are SGHNT and YYREEE (reference sequence). This CDR3 reads CASSLAIRGEAFF. CDR3 bases: TGTGCCAGCAGCTTGGCGATCAGGGGTGAAGCTTTCTTT.

This clonotype has ten or more counts. The chain recombines TRBV3-1 with TRBJ1-2; possible D gene TRBD1, 5 bases. Trimming left V 8 bases short and J 7 bases short, with 26 bases between. Germline CDR1 and CDR2: LGHDT and YNNKEL (reference sequence). CDR3 length equals 16 residues. The CDR3 sequence is CASGGRGKQRTSGYTF. In DNA form, the CDR3 reads TGTGCCAGCGGCGGACGGGGGAAACAAAGGACTAGTGGCTACACCTTC.

This chain's CDR3 is CASSLGQGLGQFF. DNA for the CDR3: TGTGCCAGCAGCTTAGGACAGGGTCTTGGGCAGTTCTTC. This rearrangement joins TRBV7-9 to TRBJ2-7, with TRBD1 identical over 7 bases. The J call is in doubt because the DNA end fits TRBJ2-1 better. Germline loops: CDR1 SEHNR, CDR2 FQNEAQ (reference sequence). This CDR3 is built from 13 residues.

The J gene is TRBJ2-5, the V gene TRBV9; no clear D. The germline V and J ends were trimmed by 0 bases and 5 bases, with 14 bases remaining between them. This CDR3 region has 15 residues. The germline CDR1 and CDR2 sequences are SGDLS and YYNGEE. The CDR3 here is CASSVAVSRLETQYF. CDR3 DNA sequence: TGTGCCAGCAGCGTAGCAGTTTCTCGATTGGAGACCCAGTACTTC.

The chain links TRBV10-1 to TRBJ2-1, with 9 positions matching TRBD2. The CDR3 length is 22 residues. With 7 bases clipped from V and 0 bases from J, the junction kept 25 bases outside the gene matches. Germline CDR1 and CDR2: WNHNN and SYGVQD (reference sequence). The CDR3: CASKPGTILAGGLRPSYNEQFF. CDR3 in DNA: TGCGCCAGCAAACCCGGGACAATACTAGCGGGCGGCCTACGCCCCTCCTACAATGAGCAGTTCTTC.

The CDR3 sequence is CASSPSGSQETQYF. The CDR3 bases are TGCGCCAGCAGCCCCAGCGGGTCCCAAGAGACCCAGTACTTC. The V and J genes are TRBV5-1 and TRBJ2-5, with D maybe TRBD2 (6 bases). V lost 4 bases and J 1 base, leaving 11 bases between the germline ends. The CDR3 consists of 14 residues. Germline V lookup: CDR1 SGHRS, CDR2 YFSETQ.

This chain connects TRBV18 to TRBJ1-1, with D perhaps matching TRBD1 (5 bases). The CDR3 consists of 15 residues. V was clipped by 3 bases and J by 0 bases, with 11 bases between them. CDR1 and CDR2 (germline): KGHSH, LQKENI. CDR3 loop: CASSPPGRMNTEAFF. The DNA of the CDR3 is TGTGCCAGCTCACCCCCGGGACGGATGAACACTGAAGCTTTCTTT.

Only a few counts were recorded for this clonotype. The V and J genes are TRBV7-9 and TRBJ2-1; D gene unclear. In germline, CDR1 is SEHNR, CDR2 FQNEAQ (reference sequence). Trimming shortened V by 8 bases and J by 10 bases, and 15 bases separated the two germline ends. The CDR3 has 12 amino acids. The CDR3 loop is CASGSWYSEQFF. CDR3 DNA sequence: TGTGCCAGCGGTTCCTGGTATTCGGAGCAGTTCTTC.

This clonotype was found once. The CDR3 DNA reads as TGCGCCAGCAGCCCCGAGGGACGGCAGAACACCGGGGAGCTGTTTTTT. It yields the protein CASSPEGRQNTGELFF. The gene calls are TRBV4-3 and TRBJ2-2; D could derive from TRBD1 or TRBD2 (5 bases each). Trimming took 4 bases from V and 1 from J, leaving 13 bases between them. Germline CDR1 is LGHNA and CDR2 is YSLEER. The CDR3 extends over 16 amino acids.

A few counts support this clonotype. The gene calls are TRBV13 and TRBJ2-6; no firm D call. Per germline, CDR1 PRHDT and CDR2 FYEKMQ (reference sequence). CDR3 length: 17 residues. Trimming cost V 1 base and J 4 bases, with 14 bases left between them. DNA of the CDR3: TGTGCCAGCAGCTTAGTTCGGACCGCCACCGGGGCCAACGTCCTGACTTTC. Its translation: CASSLVRTATGANVLTF.

The rearrangement links TRBV20-1 to TRBJ2-7; no definite D call. The germline V gene encodes CDR1 DFQATT and CDR2 SNEGSKA (reference sequence). There are 13 residues in the CDR3. V gave up 2 bases and J gave up 2 bases, with 10 bases separating them. In DNA form, the CDR3 reads TGCAGTGCTAGACCAGAGAGTACCTACGAGCAGTACTTC. The encoded protein is CSARPESTYEQYF.

The chain joins TRBV29-1 to TRBJ1-5; TRBD1 matches at 7 bases. Unmatched junction bases numbered 6, after V lost 5 bases and J lost 5 bases. The CDR3 totals 13 residues. The germline V gene has CDR1 SQVTM and CDR2 ANQGSEA. The DNA for the CDR3 is TGCAGCGTTAACACAGGGACAGATCAGCCCCAGCATTTT. Protein: CSVNTGTDQPQHF.